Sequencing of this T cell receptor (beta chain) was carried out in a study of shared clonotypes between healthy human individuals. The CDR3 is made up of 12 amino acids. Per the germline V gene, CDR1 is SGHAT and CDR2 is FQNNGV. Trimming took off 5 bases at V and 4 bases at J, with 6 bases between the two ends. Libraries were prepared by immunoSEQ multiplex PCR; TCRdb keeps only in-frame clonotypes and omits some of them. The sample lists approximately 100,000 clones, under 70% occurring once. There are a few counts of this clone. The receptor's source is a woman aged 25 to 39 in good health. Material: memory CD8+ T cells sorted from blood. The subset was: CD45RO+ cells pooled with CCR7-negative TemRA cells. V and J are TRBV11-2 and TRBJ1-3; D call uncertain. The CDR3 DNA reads TGTGCCAGCAGCCCTACAGGAAACACCATATATTTT. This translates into CASSPTGNTIYF.